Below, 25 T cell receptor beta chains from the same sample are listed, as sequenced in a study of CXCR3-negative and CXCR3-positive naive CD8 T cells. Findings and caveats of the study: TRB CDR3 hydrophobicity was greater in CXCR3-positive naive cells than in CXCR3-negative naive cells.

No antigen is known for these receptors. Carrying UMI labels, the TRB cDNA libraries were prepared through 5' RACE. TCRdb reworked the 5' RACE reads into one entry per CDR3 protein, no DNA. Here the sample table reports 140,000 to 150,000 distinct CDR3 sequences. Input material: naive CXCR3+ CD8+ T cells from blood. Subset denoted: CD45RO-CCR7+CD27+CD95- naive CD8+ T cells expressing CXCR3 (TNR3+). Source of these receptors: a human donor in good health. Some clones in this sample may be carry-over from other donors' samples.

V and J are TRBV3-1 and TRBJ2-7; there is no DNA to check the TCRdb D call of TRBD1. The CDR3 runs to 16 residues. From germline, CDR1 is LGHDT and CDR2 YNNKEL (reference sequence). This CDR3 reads CASSKSGTEIFYEQYF.

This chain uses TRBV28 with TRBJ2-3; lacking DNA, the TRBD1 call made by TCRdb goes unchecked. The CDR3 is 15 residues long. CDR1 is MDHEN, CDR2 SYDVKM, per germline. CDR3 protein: CASSYGTGPADTQYF.

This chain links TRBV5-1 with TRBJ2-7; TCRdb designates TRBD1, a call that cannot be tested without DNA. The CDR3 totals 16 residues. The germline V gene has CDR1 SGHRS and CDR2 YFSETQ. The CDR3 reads CASSLDAGQGDYEQYF. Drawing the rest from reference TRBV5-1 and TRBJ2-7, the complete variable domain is KAGVTQTPRYLIKTRGQQVTLSCSPISGHRSVSWYQQTPGQGLQFLFEYFSETQRNKGNFPGRFSGRQFSNSRSEMNVSTLELGDSALYLCASSLDAGQGDYEQYFGPGTRLTVT.

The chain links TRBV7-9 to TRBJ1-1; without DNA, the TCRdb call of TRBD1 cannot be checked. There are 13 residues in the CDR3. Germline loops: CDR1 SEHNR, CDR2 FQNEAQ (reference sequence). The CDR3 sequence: CASWGQGHTEAFF.

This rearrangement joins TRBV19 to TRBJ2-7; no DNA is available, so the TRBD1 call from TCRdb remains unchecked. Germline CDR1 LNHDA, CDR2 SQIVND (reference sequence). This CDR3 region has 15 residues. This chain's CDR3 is CASSPGTGVSYEQYF.

CDR3 region: CSVEDPAVLGDEQFF. This chain uses TRBV29-1 with TRBJ2-1; TCRdb's D call of TRBD2 is untestable without DNA. There are 15 residues in the CDR3. Looked up from germline, CDR1 is SQVTM and CDR2 is ANQGSEA.

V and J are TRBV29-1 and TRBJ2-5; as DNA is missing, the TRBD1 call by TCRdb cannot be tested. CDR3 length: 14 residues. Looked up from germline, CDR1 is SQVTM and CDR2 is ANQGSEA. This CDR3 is CSVEEGAWEETQYF.

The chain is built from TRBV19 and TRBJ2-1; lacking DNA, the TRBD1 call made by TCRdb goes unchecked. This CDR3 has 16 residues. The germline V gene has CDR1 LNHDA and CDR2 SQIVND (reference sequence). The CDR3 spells CASSILRDPTGLEQFF.

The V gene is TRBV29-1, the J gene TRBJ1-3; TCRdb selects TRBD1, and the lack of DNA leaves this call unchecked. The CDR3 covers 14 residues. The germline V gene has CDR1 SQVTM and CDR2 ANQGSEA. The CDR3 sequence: CSVNRTGGGNTIYF.

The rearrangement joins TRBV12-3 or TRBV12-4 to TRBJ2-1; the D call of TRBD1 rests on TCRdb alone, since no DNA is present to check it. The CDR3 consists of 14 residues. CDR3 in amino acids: CASSPGTVYNEQFF.

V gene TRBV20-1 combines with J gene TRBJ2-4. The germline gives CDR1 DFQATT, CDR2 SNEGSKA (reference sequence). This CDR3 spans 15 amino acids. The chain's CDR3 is CSATDPGPAKNIQYF.

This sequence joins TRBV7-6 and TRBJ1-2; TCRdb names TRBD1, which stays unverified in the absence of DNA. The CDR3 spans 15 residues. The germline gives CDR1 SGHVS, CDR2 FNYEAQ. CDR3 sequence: CASGGSRVANYGYTF.

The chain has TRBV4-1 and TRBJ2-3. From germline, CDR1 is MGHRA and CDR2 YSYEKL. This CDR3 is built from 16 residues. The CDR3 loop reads CASSPPRRFLGDTQYF.

The CDR3 spells CSARDPSSISIDWDSNYGYTF. The V and J genes are TRBV20-1 and TRBJ1-2; TCRdb indicates TRBD1, and absent DNA this call remains unverified. The CDR3 length is 21 residues. Germline values: CDR1 DFQATT, CDR2 SNEGSKA (reference sequence).

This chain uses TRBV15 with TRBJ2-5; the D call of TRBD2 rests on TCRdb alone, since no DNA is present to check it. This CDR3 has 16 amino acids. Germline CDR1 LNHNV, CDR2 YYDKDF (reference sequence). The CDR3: CATCRFRGAYRETQYF.

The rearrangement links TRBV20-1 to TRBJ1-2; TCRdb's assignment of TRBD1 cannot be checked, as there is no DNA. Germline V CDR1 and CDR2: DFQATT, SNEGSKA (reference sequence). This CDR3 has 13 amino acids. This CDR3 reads CSAREGTGGKYTF.

This CDR3 reads CASSTGTGDTGELFF. The chain recombines TRBV6-2 or TRBV6-3 with TRBJ2-2; the D gene TCRdb calls, TRBD1, cannot be checked with no DNA. CDR3 length equals 15 residues. Germline-derived CDR1 and CDR2 are MNHEY and SVGEGT.

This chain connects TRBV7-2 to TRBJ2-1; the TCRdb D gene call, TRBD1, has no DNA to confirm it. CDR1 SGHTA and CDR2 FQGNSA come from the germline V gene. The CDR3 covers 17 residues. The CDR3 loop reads CASSPLRGGQPYNEQFF.

The CDR3 here is CASLYLAGGTDTQYF. The chain has TRBV6-2 or TRBV6-3 and TRBJ2-3; TCRdb lists TRBD2, though no DNA is available to test this call. The CDR3 has 15 residues. Germline V lookup: CDR1 MNHEY, CDR2 SVGEGT.

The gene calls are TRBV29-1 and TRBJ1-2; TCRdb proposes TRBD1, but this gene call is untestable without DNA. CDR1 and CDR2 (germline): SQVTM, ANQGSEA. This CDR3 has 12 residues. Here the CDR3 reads CSVDEDRGGYTF.

CDR3: CASSYSEDLNNEQFF. The chain is built from TRBV6-6 and TRBJ2-1. The CDR3 loop spans 15 amino acids. CDR1 is MNHNY and CDR2 is SVGAGI in the germline V gene (reference sequence).

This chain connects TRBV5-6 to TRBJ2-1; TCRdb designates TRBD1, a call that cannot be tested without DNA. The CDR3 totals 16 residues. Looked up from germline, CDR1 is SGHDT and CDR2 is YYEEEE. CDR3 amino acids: CASSYAGTGEVDEQFF.

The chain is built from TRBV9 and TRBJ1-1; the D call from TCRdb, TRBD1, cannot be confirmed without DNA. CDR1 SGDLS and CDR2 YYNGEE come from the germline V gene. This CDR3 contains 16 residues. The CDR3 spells CASSLSAGASRRGAFF.

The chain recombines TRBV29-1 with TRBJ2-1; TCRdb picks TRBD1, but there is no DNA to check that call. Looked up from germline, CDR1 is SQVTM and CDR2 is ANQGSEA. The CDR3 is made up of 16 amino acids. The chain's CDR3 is CSVEGGTGGAYYEQFF.

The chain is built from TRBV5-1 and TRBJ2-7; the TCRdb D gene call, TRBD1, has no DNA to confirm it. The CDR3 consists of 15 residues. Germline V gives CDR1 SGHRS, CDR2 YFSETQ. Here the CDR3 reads CASSLPSGGHYEQYF.